These 21 T cell receptor beta chains came from one sample sequenced in a study of T cell changes during pregnancy in multiple sclerosis. Data came from immunoSEQ multiplex PCR; TCRdb stores just in-frame clones and leaves some out. The repertoire consists of 55,000 to 75,000 clones, with roughly 91% occurring once and the leading ten covering 1% to 1.5%. The material sequenced was peripheral blood, taken after pregnancy. The receptors originated from a female donor in good health, enrolled as a control in a pregnancy study.

The genes are TRBV7-9 and TRBJ1-1; TRBD1 aligns across 8 bases. The germline gives CDR1 SEHNR, CDR2 FQNEAQ (reference sequence). V shed 4 bases, J shed 5 bases, and the junction held 6 bases outside the gene matches. The CDR3 consists of 14 residues. CDR3 region: CASSYTGGRTEAFF. The CDR3 DNA follows: TGTGCCAGCAGCTACACAGGGGGACGTACTGAAGCTTTCTTT.

The V and J genes are TRBV7-2 and TRBJ1-1, with D perhaps matching TRBD1 (5 bases). Per the germline V gene, CDR1 is SGHTA and CDR2 is FQGNSA. This CDR3 contains 14 residues. Between the trimmed V and J ends, which lost 5 bases and 6 bases, there was a span of 16 bases. The CDR3 is CASSVDSFTAEAFF. The CDR3 nucleotides are TGTGCCAGCAGCGTTGACAGTTTTACGGCTGAAGCTTTCTTT.

J is TRBJ1-6 and V is TRBV6-1; D perhaps matches TRBD1 (5 bases). This CDR3 comprises 14 residues. Germline CDR1 is MNHNS and CDR2 is SASEGT. V was pared by 5 bases and J by 13 bases, with 18 bases between. CDR3 amino acids: CASSPDGDFGPLHF. CDR3 bases: TGTGCCAGCAGTCCCGACGGGGACTTCGGGCCCCTCCACTTT.

This clone was seen a few times. V gene TRBV2 combines with J gene TRBJ1-1, with D tentatively TRBD1 (6 bases). Germline V gene data show CDR1 as SNHLY and CDR2 as FYNNEI. The germline V and J ends were trimmed by 7 bases and 0 bases, with 12 bases remaining between them. CDR3 length: 14 amino acids. CDR3 amino acids: CASTVDSVNTEAFF. The DNA of the CDR3 is TGTGCCAGCACAGTGGACAGTGTGAACACTGAAGCTTTCTTT.

This clone was detected once. The gene calls are TRBV5-5 and TRBJ2-3; D is possibly TRBD2 (5 bases). The germline V and J ends were trimmed by 1 base and 3 bases, with 6 bases remaining between them. Germline-derived CDR1 and CDR2 are SGHKS and YYEKEE (reference sequence). The CDR3 has 13 amino acids. This CDR3 reads CASSLSGTDTQYF. In DNA form, the CDR3 reads TGTGCCAGCAGCTTGTCGGGGACAGATACGCAGTATTTT.

The V gene is TRBV7-2, the J gene TRBJ1-1; tentatively, D is TRBD1 (6 bases). This CDR3 is built from 15 residues. From germline, CDR1 is SGHTA and CDR2 FQGNSA. Trimming cost V 1 base and J 0 bases, with 9 bases left between them. CDR3 coding DNA: TGTGCCAGCAGCTTAGGGCGACAGGTGAACACTGAAGCTTTCTTT. Translation: CASSLGRQVNTEAFF.

This clone was picked up one time. The V gene is TRBV4-1, the J gene TRBJ1-2; weak D call: TRBD1 (5 bases). CDR1 and CDR2 from the germline V gene are MGHRA and YSYEKL. The germline V and J ends were trimmed by 1 base and 6 bases, with 12 bases remaining between them. CDR3 length: 14 residues. The CDR3 loop is CASSQVSGSNGYTF. In DNA form, the CDR3 reads TGCGCCAGCAGCCAAGTTTCAGGGTCGAATGGCTACACCTTC.

The rearrangement joins TRBV9 to TRBJ1-2; D is ambiguous. Germline CDR1 SGDLS, CDR2 YYNGEE. The CDR3 is 15 amino acids. The germline V and J ends were trimmed by 0 bases and 4 bases, with 13 bases remaining between them. The CDR3 here is CASSVEPGSGYGYTF. The CDR3 DNA reads TGTGCCAGCAGCGTAGAGCCGGGGAGCGGCTATGGCTACACCTTC.

J is TRBJ1-2 and V is TRBV9, with 8 bases lining up with TRBD1. This CDR3 comprises 15 residues. Germline trimming cut 0 bases from V and 6 bases from J; bases unmatched to any gene: 7. The V gene's germline CDR1 is SGDLS and CDR2 YYNGEE. The chain's CDR3 is CASSVGAGGGDGYTF. The CDR3 nucleotides are TGTGCCAGCAGCGTAGGGGCAGGGGGCGGTGATGGCTACACCTTC.

The gene calls are TRBV18 and TRBJ1-2, with 9 bases matching TRBD1. This CDR3 region has 15 residues. The V and J ends lost 6 bases and 5 bases, in that order; junction bases with no gene match: 10. CDR1 and CDR2 (germline): KGHSH, LQKENI. DNA for the CDR3: TGTGCCAGCTCCCAAAGGACAGGGGTCTGGTATGGCTACACCTTC. This encodes CASSQRTGVWYGYTF.

The chain links TRBV5-4 to TRBJ2-5, with unresolved D. Trimming shortened V by 0 bases and J by 5 bases, and 5 bases separated the two germline ends. The CDR3 is 12 amino acids. The V gene's germline CDR1 is SGHNT and CDR2 YYREEE (reference sequence). This CDR3 reads CASSLARETQYF. The CDR3 bases are TGTGCCAGCAGCTTGGCTAGGGAGACCCAGTACTTC.

The rearrangement links TRBV4-3 to TRBJ2-1; perhaps TRBD2 as D (6 bases). Germline CDR1 and CDR2: LGHNA and YSLEER. Trimming removed 3 bases from V and 1 base from J, with 10 bases in between. The CDR3 extends over 15 amino acids. Written as DNA, the CDR3 is TGCGCCAGCAGCCAGGGTCGGGGGTCCTACAATGAGCAGTTCTTC. Protein: CASSQGRGSYNEQFF.

This rearrangement joins TRBV27 to TRBJ2-3, with D perhaps TRBD1 (5 bases). CDR1 is MNHEY and CDR2 is SMNVEV in the germline V gene (reference sequence). The CDR3 runs 12 residues. V lost 6 bases, J lost 6 bases, and 10 bases lay in between. In nucleotides, the CDR3 is TGTGCCAGCAGCCCAGGGTGGGATACGCAGTATTTT. It encodes CASSPGWDTQYF.

The V gene is TRBV10-3, the J gene TRBJ2-2, with D possibly being TRBD1 (6 bases). The CDR3 spans 15 residues. Germline V gene sequence: CDR1 ENHRY, CDR2 SYGVKD. The V and J ends lost 2 bases and 3 bases respectively, with 10 bases between them. This chain's CDR3 is CAISEVQGDTGELFF. CDR3 bases: TGTGCCATCAGTGAGGTACAGGGAGACACCGGGGAGCTGTTTTTT.

The chain joins TRBV7-6 to TRBJ1-5, with 7 positions matching TRBD1. There are 16 residues in the CDR3. V shed 5 bases, J shed 7 bases, and the junction held 14 bases outside the gene matches. Germline V gene data show CDR1 as SGHVS and CDR2 as FNYEAQ. The CDR3 sequence is CASSKRQGWAGQPQHF. CDR3 nucleotide sequence: TGTGCCAGCAGCAAGAGACAGGGATGGGCCGGGCAGCCCCAGCATTTT.

The chain recombines TRBV5-4 with TRBJ2-7; TRBD1 matches at 8 bases. The CDR3 is made up of 14 amino acids. V was pared by 1 base and J by 5 bases, with 5 bases of the junction left unmatched. The germline V gene encodes CDR1 SGHNT and CDR2 YYREEE (reference sequence). CDR3 amino acids: CASSLRQGADEQYF. The DNA for the CDR3 is TGTGCCAGCAGCTTGAGGCAGGGGGCCGACGAGCAGTACTTC.

This clone was observed once. The chain links TRBV7-2 to TRBJ2-1, with 13 nucleotides matching TRBD2. V dropped 5 bases and J dropped 10; count of bases not matched to a gene: 14. Germline V lookup: CDR1 SGHTA, CDR2 FQGNSA. The CDR3 has 17 amino acids. The CDR3 DNA reads as TGTGCCAGCAGCCTCGATGGGACTAGCGGGGCCCTCGGGGAGCAGTTCTTC. It codes for CASSLDGTSGALGEQFF.

This sequence joins TRBV10-3 and TRBJ1-1, with TRBD1 matching over 8 bases. V shed 6 bases and J 1 base; nucleotides not matched to a gene: 10. The germline CDR1 and CDR2 sequences are ENHRY and SYGVKD. The CDR3 is 16 residues long. The CDR3 DNA is TGTGCCATCAGGGCTAGCGACGGACAGGGGAACACTGAAGCTTTCTTT. Translation gives CAIRASDGQGNTEAFF.

The chain has TRBV9 and TRBJ2-7, with TRBD2 identical over 10 bases. The CDR3 runs to 16 residues. V dropped 2 bases and J dropped 5; count of bases not matched to a gene: 10. Germline CDR1 is SGDLS and CDR2 is YYNGEE. The CDR3 sequence is CASSVDERGGMNEQYF. The CDR3 DNA is TGTGCCAGCAGCGTTGATGAGCGGGGGGGTATGAACGAGCAGTACTTC.

The chain couples TRBV18 to TRBJ2-2, with D perhaps TRBD1 (6 bases). This CDR3 comprises 15 residues. CDR1 is KGHSH, CDR2 LQKENI, per germline. V lost 2 bases, J lost 3 bases, and 10 bases lay in between. This CDR3 is CASSPVQGDTGELFF. DNA for the CDR3: TGTGCCAGCTCACCAGTACAGGGCGACACCGGGGAGCTGTTTTTT.

This clone has a handful of counts. The rearrangement uses TRBV11-3 and TRBJ2-7, with TRBD1 identical over 9 bases. Germline CDR1 is SGHNT and CDR2 is YENEEA. Germline trimming cut 5 bases from V and 4 bases from J; bases unmatched to any gene: 9. The CDR3 is 15 residues long. DNA of the CDR3: TGTGCCAGCAGCCCCTCCGGGACAGGGCGGTACGAGCAGTACTTC. This translates into CASSPSGTGRYEQYF.